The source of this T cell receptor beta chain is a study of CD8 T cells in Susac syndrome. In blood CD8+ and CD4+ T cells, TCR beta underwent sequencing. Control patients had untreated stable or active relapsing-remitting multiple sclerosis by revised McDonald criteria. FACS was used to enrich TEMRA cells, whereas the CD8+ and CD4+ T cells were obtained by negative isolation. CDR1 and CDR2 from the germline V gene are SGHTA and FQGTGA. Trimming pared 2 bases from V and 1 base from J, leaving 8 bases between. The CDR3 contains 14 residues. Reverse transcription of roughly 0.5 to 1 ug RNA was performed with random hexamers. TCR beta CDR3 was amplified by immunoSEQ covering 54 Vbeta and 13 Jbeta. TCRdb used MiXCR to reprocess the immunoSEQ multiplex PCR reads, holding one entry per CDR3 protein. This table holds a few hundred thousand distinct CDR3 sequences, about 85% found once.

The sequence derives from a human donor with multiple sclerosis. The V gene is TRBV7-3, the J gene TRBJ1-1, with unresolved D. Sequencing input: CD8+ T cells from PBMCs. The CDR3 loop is CASSLFAGNTEAFF. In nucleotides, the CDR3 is TGTGCCAGCAGCTTATTTGCGGGGAACACTGAAGCTTTCTTT.